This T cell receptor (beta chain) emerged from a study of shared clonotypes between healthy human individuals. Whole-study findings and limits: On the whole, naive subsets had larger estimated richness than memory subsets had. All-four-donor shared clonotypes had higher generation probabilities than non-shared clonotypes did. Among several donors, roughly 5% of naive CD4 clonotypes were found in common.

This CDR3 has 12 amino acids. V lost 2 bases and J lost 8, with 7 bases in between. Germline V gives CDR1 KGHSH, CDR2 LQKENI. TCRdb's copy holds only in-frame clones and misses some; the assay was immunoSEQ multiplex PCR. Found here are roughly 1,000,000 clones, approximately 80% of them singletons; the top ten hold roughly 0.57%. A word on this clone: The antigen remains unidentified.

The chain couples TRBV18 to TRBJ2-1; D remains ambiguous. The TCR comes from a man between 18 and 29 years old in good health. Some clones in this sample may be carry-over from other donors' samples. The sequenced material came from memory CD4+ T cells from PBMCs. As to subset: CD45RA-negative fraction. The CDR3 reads CASSPFSDEQFF. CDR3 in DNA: TGTGCCAGCTCACCATTTTCGGATGAGCAGTTCTTC. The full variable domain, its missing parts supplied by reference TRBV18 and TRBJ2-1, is NAGVMQNPRHLVRRRGQEARLRCSPMKGHSHVYWYRQLPEEGLKFMVYLQKENIIDESGMPKERFSAEFPKEGPSILRIQQVVRGDSAAYFCASSPFSDEQFFGPGTRLTVL.